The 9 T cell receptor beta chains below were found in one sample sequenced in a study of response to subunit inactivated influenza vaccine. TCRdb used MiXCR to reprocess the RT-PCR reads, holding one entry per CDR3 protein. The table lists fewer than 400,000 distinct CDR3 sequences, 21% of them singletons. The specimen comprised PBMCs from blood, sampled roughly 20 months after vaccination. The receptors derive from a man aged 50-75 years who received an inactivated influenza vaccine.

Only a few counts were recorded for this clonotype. CDR3 DNA sequence: TGTGCCATCAGTGAGTCGAATCGCAGGGACGAGCAGTACTTC. Protein: CAISESNRRDEQYF. The J gene is TRBJ2-7, the V gene TRBV10-3; a weak D match, TRBD1 (5 bases). The CDR3 covers 14 residues. V was cut by 0 bases and J by 5 bases, with 11 bases left in between. Germline CDR1 reads ENHRY; CDR2 reads SYGVKD.

CDR3 sequence reads: CASSPGTGVAGGLLNTEAFF. The CDR3 nucleotides read TGTGCCAGCAGCCCCGGGACAGGCGTGGCCGGGGGACTACTGAACACTGAAGCTTTCTTT. The V gene is TRBV12-3 or TRBV12-4, the J gene TRBJ1-1, with TRBD1 matching over 8 bases. J gave up 0 bases and V 6 bases, and 21 bases lay outside the gene matches. This CDR3 region has 20 residues.

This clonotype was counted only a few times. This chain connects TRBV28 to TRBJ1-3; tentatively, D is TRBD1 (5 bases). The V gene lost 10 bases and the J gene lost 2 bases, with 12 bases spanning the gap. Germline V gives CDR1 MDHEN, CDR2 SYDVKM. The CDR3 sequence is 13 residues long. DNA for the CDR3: TGTGCCACCTCCGGGACCCCTGGAAACACCATATATTTT. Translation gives CATSGTPGNTIYF.

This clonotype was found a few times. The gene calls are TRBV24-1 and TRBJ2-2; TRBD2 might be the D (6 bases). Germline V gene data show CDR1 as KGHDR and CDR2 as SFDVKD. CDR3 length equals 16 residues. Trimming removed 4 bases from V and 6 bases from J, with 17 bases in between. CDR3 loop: CATSDASARGAGELFF. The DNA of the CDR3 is TGTGCCACCAGTGACGCTAGCGCGAGAGGTGCCGGGGAGCTGTTTTTT.

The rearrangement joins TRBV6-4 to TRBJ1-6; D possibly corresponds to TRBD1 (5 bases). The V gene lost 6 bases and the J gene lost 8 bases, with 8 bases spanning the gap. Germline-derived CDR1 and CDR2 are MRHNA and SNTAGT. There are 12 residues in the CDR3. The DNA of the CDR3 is TGTGCCAGCAGAGCGGGGGATTCACCCCTCCACTTT. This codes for CASRAGDSPLHF.

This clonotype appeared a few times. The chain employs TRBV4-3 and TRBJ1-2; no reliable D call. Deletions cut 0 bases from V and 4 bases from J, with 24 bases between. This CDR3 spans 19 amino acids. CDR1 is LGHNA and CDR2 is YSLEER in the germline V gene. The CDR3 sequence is CASSQEKKVGRPTFYGYTF. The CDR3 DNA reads TGCGCCAGCAGCCAAGAAAAGAAGGTCGGCAGGCCTACCTTCTATGGCTACACCTTC.

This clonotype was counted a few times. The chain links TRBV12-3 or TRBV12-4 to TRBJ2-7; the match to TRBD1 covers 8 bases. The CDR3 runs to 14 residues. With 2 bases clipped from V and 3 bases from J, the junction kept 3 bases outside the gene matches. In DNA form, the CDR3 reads TGTGCCAGCAGTTTATCTGGACAGGGCTACGAGCAGTACTTC. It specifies CASSLSGQGYEQYF.

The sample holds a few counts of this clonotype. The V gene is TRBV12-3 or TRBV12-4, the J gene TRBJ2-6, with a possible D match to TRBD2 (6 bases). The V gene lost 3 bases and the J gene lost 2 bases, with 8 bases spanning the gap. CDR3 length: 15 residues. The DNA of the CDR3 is TGTGCCAGCAGTTTTGGAGGGACTGGGGCCAACGTCCTGACTTTC. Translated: CASSFGGTGANVLTF.

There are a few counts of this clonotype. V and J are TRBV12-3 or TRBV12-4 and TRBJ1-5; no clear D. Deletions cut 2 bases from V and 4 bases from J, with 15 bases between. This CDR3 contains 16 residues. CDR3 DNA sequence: TGTGCCAGCAGTTTATACGATATGAGGGTTAATCAGCCCCAGCATTTT. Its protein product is CASSLYDMRVNQPQHF.